A single sample is the source of the 27 T cell receptor beta chains below, sequenced in a study of CD4+ T cells in melanoma. Clones were sequenced by immunoSEQ multiplex PCR, and TCRdb holds only the in-frame ones, with some missing. The profile shows roughly 6,600 clones, 69% of them singletons. Sample: cells from a culture (not recorded whether cultured in vitro). These receptor sequences come from a human donor with melanoma.

This clone is labeled medium-sized. The chain recombines TRBV5-1 with TRBJ1-1; D uncertain. Trimming cost V 1 base and J 0 bases, with 4 bases left between them. The CDR3 loop spans 13 amino acids. Looked up from germline, CDR1 is SGHRS and CDR2 is YFSETQ. The CDR3 DNA follows: TGCGCCAGCAGCTTGACAGTGAACACTGAAGCTTTCTTT. It yields the protein CASSLTVNTEAFF.

This clone qualifies as large. The rearrangement links TRBV4-2 to TRBJ1-3, with D tentatively TRBD1 (6 bases). Looked up from germline, CDR1 is LGHNA and CDR2 is YNFKEQ. V lost 0 bases, J lost 4 bases, and 13 bases lay in between. This CDR3 has 16 amino acids. The CDR3 here is CASSQESGGLGNTIYF. The CDR3 bases are TGTGCCAGCAGCCAAGAAAGTGGGGGGCTAGGAAACACCATATATTTT.

The rearrangement joins TRBV14 to TRBJ1-4; D might be TRBD1 (6 bases). The CDR3 is made up of 17 amino acids. Germline values: CDR1 SGHDN, CDR2 FVKESK. With 0 bases removed from V and 2 bases from J, the gap between germline ends came to 13 bases. The CDR3 sequence: CASSQELTGRTNEKLFF. CDR3 nucleotide sequence: TGTGCCAGCAGCCAAGAACTTACAGGGAGGACTAATGAAAAACTGTTTTTT.

V usage is TRBV6-2 or TRBV6-3 and J usage is TRBJ2-7; D perhaps matches TRBD2 (6 bases). Trimming pared 2 bases from V and 1 base from J, leaving 24 bases between. The CDR3 loop spans 19 amino acids. The germline CDR1 and CDR2 sequences are MNHEY and SVGEGT. CDR3 nucleotide sequence: TGTGCCAGCAGTTACCTTCTCCGTTTATGGCGGGGAAATTCCTACGAGCAGTACTTC. As protein: CASSYLLRLWRGNSYEQYF.

This clone came up once. CDR3 region: CASSLQGGSYNEQFF. The DNA for the CDR3 is TGCGCCAGCAGCTTACAGGGGGGGTCCTACAATGAGCAGTTCTTC. J is TRBJ2-1 and V is TRBV5-1; possible D gene TRBD1, 8 bases. Germline CDR1 is SGHRS and CDR2 is YFSETQ. The CDR3 runs to 15 residues. Between the trimmed V and J ends, which lost 2 bases and 1 base, there was a span of 10 bases.

The rearrangement links TRBV25-1 to TRBJ2-5; perhaps D is TRBD1 or TRBD2 (6 bases each). V was shortened by 5 bases and J by 4 bases, with 14 bases between the two germline ends. The length of the CDR3 is 14 residues. Germline V gene lookup returns CDR1 MGHDK and CDR2 SYGVNS. CDR3 coding DNA: TGTGCCAGCAGTCTTCCGGGGGCGGGAGAGACCCAGTACTTC. Translating gives CASSLPGAGETQYF.

CDR3 sequence reads: CASSPSSRYNEQFF. In DNA form, the CDR3 reads TGTGCCAGCTCACCAAGCAGCCGCTACAATGAGCAGTTCTTC. The V call is TRBV18, the J call TRBJ2-1, with D unclear. The CDR3 has 14 amino acids. Germline assignment: CDR1 KGHSH and CDR2 LQKENI. V was cut by 2 bases and J by 3 bases, with 8 bases left in between.

This clone occurred a few times. The chain is built from TRBV19 and TRBJ2-3; 12 positions agree with TRBD2. Losses at the gene ends were 2 bases for V and 5 bases for J; bases not matched to a gene: 5. CDR3 length: 16 residues. Germline V gene sequence: CDR1 LNHDA, CDR2 SQIVND (reference sequence). The chain's CDR3 is CASSILAGGQGDTQYF. CDR3 bases: TGTGCCAGTAGTATACTAGCGGGGGGGCAGGGAGATACGCAGTATTTT.

The chain couples TRBV10-3 to TRBJ2-7; 13 bases are shared with TRBD2. CDR1 is ENHRY and CDR2 is SYGVKD in the germline V gene. With 6 bases clipped from V and 3 bases from J, the junction kept 5 bases outside the gene matches. The CDR3 spans 15 residues. The CDR3 DNA is TGTGCCATCAGCCCCGGGACTAGCGGGGTCTACGAGCAGTACTTC. Amino acid sequence: CAISPGTSGVYEQYF.

This clone was picked up one time. The gene calls are TRBV7-2 and TRBJ2-1, with D possibly being TRBD1 or TRBD2 (6 bases each). This CDR3 contains 16 residues. V shed 1 base and J shed 4 bases, with 14 bases lying between them. The V gene's germline CDR1 is SGHTA and CDR2 FQGNSA. The CDR3 DNA reads TGTGCCAGCAGCTTAGGGGGGGACATCCGTTACAATGAGCAGTTCTTC. Its protein product is CASSLGGDIRYNEQFF.

There are a few counts of this clone. The chain carries TRBV7-2 and TRBJ1-1; D gene uncertain. The V gene lost 3 bases and the J gene lost 1 base, with 6 bases spanning the gap. The CDR3 extends over 13 amino acids. Looked up from germline, CDR1 is SGHTA and CDR2 is FQGNSA. CDR3 amino acids: CASSFTTNTEAFF. The CDR3 region has the DNA TGTGCCAGCAGCTTTACAACGAACACTGAAGCTTTCTTT.

The V call is TRBV5-1, the J call TRBJ1-1; D is possibly TRBD1 (5 bases). CDR1 and CDR2 (germline): SGHRS, YFSETQ. The CDR3 sequence is 14 residues long. The germline V and J ends were trimmed by 0 bases and 5 bases, with 11 bases remaining between them. CDR3 sequence (DNA): TGCGCCAGCAGCTTGGTGGGGCCGGAGACTGAAGCTTTCTTT. This translates into CASSLVGPETEAFF.

With regard to this clone: The sample contains more than one DNA sequence encoding this CDR3. V gene TRBV10-3 combines with J gene TRBJ2-7; no reliable D call. Germline V gene data show CDR1 as ENHRY and CDR2 as SYGVKD. The V and J ends lost 0 bases and 2 bases respectively, with 2 bases between them. CDR3 length: 12 residues. CDR3 region: CAISESPYEQYF. The CDR3 bases are TGTGCCATCAGTGAGTCTCCCTACGAGCAGTACTTC.

The CDR3, as DNA: TGCGCCAGCAGCGGATGGGACAGGGTGGCCGGGGAGCTGTTTTTT. This encodes CASSGWDRVAGELFF. The genes are TRBV5-1 and TRBJ2-2; 9 nucleotides match TRBD1. Trimming cost V 4 bases and J 6 bases; bases outside gene matches: 7. This CDR3 has 15 residues. CDR1 is SGHRS and CDR2 is YFSETQ in the germline V gene.

The chain couples TRBV19 to TRBJ1-2, with TRBD1 identical over 10 bases. The junction had 11 bases not matched to a gene; V was cut back by 9 bases and J by 7 bases. Germline-derived CDR1 and CDR2 are LNHDA and SQIVND (reference sequence). The CDR3 is 14 residues long. The CDR3 is CASDTQGTGVGYTF. The CDR3, as DNA: TGTGCCAGCGATACCCAGGGGACAGGGGTTGGCTACACCTTC. The complete variable domain, with remaining parts taken from reference TRBV19 and TRBJ1-2, reads DGGITQSPKYLFRKEGQNVTLSCEQNLNHDAMYWYRQDPGQGLRLIYYSQIVNDFQKGDIAEGYSVSREKKESFPLTVTSAQKNPTAFYLCASDTQGTGVGYTFGSGTRLTVV.

The chain is built from TRBV19 and TRBJ2-3; TRBD2 agrees at 9 bases. Germline V gene sequence: CDR1 LNHDA, CDR2 SQIVND (reference sequence). V lost 10 bases to trimming and J lost 2 bases; unmatched junction nucleotides: 10. The CDR3 totals 15 residues. The CDR3 DNA follows: TGTGCCACCGCGGGAGCGGGGGGACACACAGATACGCAGTATTTT. Protein: CATAGAGGHTDTQYF.

J is TRBJ2-7 and V is TRBV28, with 9 bases fitting TRBD1. The CDR3 covers 13 residues. Germline CDR1 reads MDHEN; CDR2 reads SYDVKM. The junction had 6 bases not matched to a gene; V was cut back by 9 bases and J by 3 bases. The CDR3 coding sequence is TGTGCCAGTGGGACAGGGATTCGCTACGAGCAGTACTTC. The encoded protein is CASGTGIRYEQYF.

CDR3 sequence: CASSLGGQGSNSPLHF. The CDR3 bases are TGCGCCAGCAGCCTAGGTGGACAGGGCTCCAATTCACCCCTCCACTTT. The chain joins TRBV5-1 to TRBJ1-6; TRBD1 matches 8 bases. The CDR3 is 16 residues long. The germline CDR1 and CDR2 sequences are SGHRS and YFSETQ. J gave up 7 bases and V 4 bases, and 10 bases lay outside the gene matches.

This clone appeared a single time. The gene calls are TRBV10-3 and TRBJ2-3, with 10 bases matching TRBD1. V shed 8 bases, J shed 3 bases, and the junction held 5 bases outside the gene matches. The CDR3 is made up of 14 amino acids. Germline V lookup: CDR1 ENHRY, CDR2 SYGVKD. The DNA for the CDR3 is TGTGCCATCGGGGGACAGGGGTTAACAGATACGCAGTATTTT. It specifies CAIGGQGLTDTQYF.

V is TRBV28 and J is TRBJ2-7, with 8 bases fitting TRBD1. The CDR3 loop spans 17 amino acids. The J segment lost 4 bases and the V segment lost 2 bases, leaving 13 bases of the junction unmatched. Germline CDR1 reads MDHEN; CDR2 reads SYDVKM. DNA of the CDR3: TGTGCCAGCAGTTTAGTTCTCTTCGGGACAGGTGATTACGAGCAGTACTTC. It encodes CASSLVLFGTGDYEQYF.

The CDR3 sequence: CASSLQGDYGYTF. In nucleotides, the CDR3 is TGTGCCAGCTCATTACAGGGCGACTATGGCTACACCTTC. The V call is TRBV18, the J call TRBJ1-2; possibly TRBD1 for D (6 bases). V was pared by 5 bases and J by 3 bases, with 10 bases between. The V gene's germline CDR1 is KGHSH and CDR2 LQKENI. The CDR3 has 13 amino acids.

The chain carries TRBV25-1 and TRBJ2-5, with a tentative D call TRBD1 (5 bases). Germline V lookup: CDR1 MGHDK, CDR2 SYGVNS. V lost 2 bases and J lost 2, with 9 bases in between. This CDR3 is built from 14 residues. The CDR3 is CASSEGAEQETQYF. The CDR3 DNA reads as TGTGCCAGCAGTGAAGGGGCAGAACAAGAGACCCAGTACTTC. The full variable domain, its missing parts supplied by reference TRBV25-1 and TRBJ2-5, is EADIYQTPRYLVIGTGKKITLECSQTMGHDKMYWYQQDPGMELHLIHYSYGVNSTEKGDLSSESTVSRIRTEHFPLTLESARPSHTSQYLCASSEGAEQETQYFGPGTRLLVL.

V gene TRBV11-2 combines with J gene TRBJ2-7; D may be TRBD2 (5 bases). Deletions cut 5 bases from V and 4 bases from J, with 21 bases between. CDR1 and CDR2 (germline): SGHAT, FQNNGV. The length of the CDR3 is 16 residues. CDR3 coding DNA: TGTGCCAGCAGCACATACAGAGGGTTGGGGAAATACGAGCAGTACTTC. It is translated as CASSTYRGLGKYEQYF.

The chain combines TRBV24-1 with TRBJ2-1; 9 bases match TRBD1. Germline values: CDR1 KGHDR, CDR2 SFDVKD. The CDR3 consists of 16 residues. The ends lost 9 bases at V and 3 bases at J; junction bases unmatched: 11. The DNA for the CDR3 is TGTGCCACCGAAGGAACCGGGACAGGGTACTACAATGAGCAGTTCTTC. Translating it yields CATEGTGTGYYNEQFF.

This clone was seen a handful of times. The chain employs TRBV6-5 and TRBJ2-1; 8 bases are a match to TRBD1. This CDR3 has 14 residues. Trimming took 6 bases from V and 9 from J; bases not matched to a gene: 10. Germline V lookup: CDR1 MNHEY, CDR2 SVGAGI. The CDR3 nucleotides read TGTGCCAGCAGCGGACAGGGCTTGGAGGGTGAGCAGTTCTTC. As protein: CASSGQGLEGEQFF.

This clone has only a few counts. The rearrangement joins TRBV7-2 to TRBJ2-7, with D possibly TRBD1 on 5 matching bases. With 1 base removed from V and 6 bases from J, the gap between germline ends came to 13 bases. The CDR3 has 14 amino acids. Germline lookup yields CDR1 SGHTA and CDR2 FQGNSA. This chain's CDR3 is CASSLEGVPSEQYF. The CDR3 nucleotides are TGTGCCAGCAGCTTAGAAGGGGTCCCATCCGAGCAGTACTTC.

The chain links TRBV6-5 to TRBJ1-4, with unresolved D. The length of the CDR3 is 15 residues. Trimming left V 7 bases short and J 0 bases short, with 12 bases between. Germline V CDR1 and CDR2: MNHEY, SVGAGI. The CDR3 DNA follows: TGTGCCAGCAAATCAACGGGAGCAACTAATGAAAAACTGTTTTTT. Amino acid sequence: CASKSTGATNEKLFF.